The 30 T cell receptor beta chains presented below share a single source sample, sequenced in a study of T cells after yellow fever vaccination. TCRdb independently ran MiXCR on the 5' RACE reads; one entry per CDR3 protein. The sample lists approximately 550,000 distinct CDR3 sequences; over 15% were seen once. Sequencing used PBMCs, obtained 15 days after the yellow fever booster vaccination. These receptors originate from a man under 40 who received the YFV17D yellow fever vaccine.

The chain couples TRBV15 to TRBJ1-1, with D maybe TRBD1 (6 bases). Between the trimmed V and J ends, which lost 7 bases and 3 bases, there was a span of 21 bases. Per germline, CDR1 LNHNV and CDR2 YYDKDF (reference sequence). CDR3 length: 16 amino acids. The CDR3 nucleotides are TGTGCCACCACCGGGGGCAGGGGCGTGGGGGACACTGAAGCTTTCTTT. Amino acid sequence: CATTGGRGVGDTEAFF.

The chain couples TRBV10-1 to TRBJ2-2; D is unresolved. The V end was cut by 7 bases, the J end by 6 bases, with 6 bases between. The germline V gene has CDR1 WNHNN and CDR2 SYGVQD (reference sequence). CDR3 length: 11 residues. CDR3: CASTNPGELFF. The CDR3 region has the DNA TGCGCCAGCACTAACCCCGGGGAGCTGTTTTTT.

This clonotype showed up just a few times. V gene TRBV7-9 combines with J gene TRBJ2-2, with 8 bases aligning to TRBD2. The V segment lost 5 bases and the J segment 5 bases; nucleotides outside the gene matches: 10. CDR3 size: 16 residues. Germline-derived CDR1 and CDR2 are SEHNR and FQNEAQ (reference sequence). This chain's CDR3 is CASSLPIGGGTGELFF. In nucleotides, the CDR3 is TGTGCCAGCAGCCTCCCTATCGGGGGGGGAACCGGGGAGCTGTTTTTT.

This chain links TRBV11-1 with TRBJ1-5; D is unresolved. CDR1 is SGHAT, CDR2 FQDESV, per germline (reference sequence). The length of the CDR3 is 13 residues. V gave up 2 bases and J gave up 3 bases, with 5 bases separating them. The CDR3 is CASSLFTNQPQHF. CDR3 nucleotide sequence: TGTGCCAGCAGCTTATTTACCAATCAGCCCCAGCATTTT.

This clonotype was observed a few times. The gene calls are TRBV18 and TRBJ2-2; D is undetermined. With 3 bases removed from V and 0 bases from J, the gap between germline ends came to 11 bases. The CDR3 spans 16 residues. From germline, CDR1 is KGHSH and CDR2 LQKENI. In DNA form, the CDR3 reads TGTGCCAGCTCACCCCCGGGCAGCGCGAACACCGGGGAGCTGTTTTTT. The encoded protein is CASSPPGSANTGELFF.

This clonotype was seen more than once but under ten times. The chain employs TRBV7-6 and TRBJ2-1; D gene ambiguous. The CDR3 is 12 residues long. Germline V CDR1 and CDR2: SGHVS, FNYEAQ. V dropped 1 base and J dropped 10 bases, with 8 bases sitting between them. The CDR3 DNA is TGTGCCAGCAGCTTAGTCGGCAGCGAGCAGTTCTTC. Protein sequence: CASSLVGSEQFF.

The chain employs TRBV11-3 and TRBJ2-2, with TRBD1 identical over 7 bases. The CDR3 contains 14 residues. V was pared by 5 bases and J by 4 bases, with 4 bases of the junction left unmatched. Germline assignment: CDR1 SGHNT and CDR2 YENEEA. CDR3 bases: TGTGCCAGCAGCCAAACAGGGGCCACCGGGGAGCTGTTTTTT. The encoded protein is CASSQTGATGELFF.

V gene TRBV6-5 combines with J gene TRBJ2-7; TRBD2 agrees at 7 bases. Germline values: CDR1 MNHEY, CDR2 SVGAGI. The junction had 5 bases not matched to a gene; V was cut back by 0 bases and J by 3 bases. The CDR3 spans 15 residues. The CDR3 sequence: CASSYSFGTNYEQYF. In DNA form, the CDR3 reads TGTGCCAGCAGTTACTCGTTTGGGACTAACTACGAGCAGTACTTC.

The V and J genes are TRBV29-1 and TRBJ2-5; 7 bases line up with TRBD1. The CDR3 length is 13 residues. Germline V gene data show CDR1 as SQVTM and CDR2 as ANQGSEA. J lost 1 base, V lost 6 bases, and 5 bases had no gene match. Here the CDR3 DNA reads TGCAGCGTCGTGACAGGGTTCCAAGAGACCCAGTACTTC. Its protein product is CSVVTGFQETQYF.

This clonotype came up a few times. This sequence joins TRBV23-1 and TRBJ2-1; possibly TRBD1 or TRBD2 for D (6 bases each). TRBV23-1 is an ORF; its function is uncertain. V shed 6 bases and J shed 7 bases, with 28 bases lying between them. The CDR3 is made up of 18 amino acids. CDR3 sequence (DNA): TGCGCCAGCAGACACCGGGACAACCCGGGGGTTATCGCGAATGAGCAGTTCTTC. Its translation: CASRHRDNPGVIANEQFF.

This clonotype was detected a few times. The chain carries TRBV5-1 and TRBJ2-5; no reliable D call. CDR1 is SGHRS, CDR2 YFSETQ, per germline. Trimming removed 0 bases from V and 3 bases from J, with 18 bases in between. This CDR3 contains 17 residues. In nucleotides, the CDR3 is TGCGCCAGCAGCTTGGATGAGGCTACACTTAGTGAAGAGACCCAGTACTTC. Translated, it gives CASSLDEATLSEETQYF.

This clonotype showed up just a few times. This chain uses TRBV20-1 with TRBJ2-1; D assignment may be TRBD1 or TRBD2 (6 bases each). Looked up from germline, CDR1 is DFQATT and CDR2 is SNEGSKA (reference sequence). V was trimmed by 7 bases and J by 2 bases, leaving 9 bases between them. The CDR3 totals 12 residues. CDR3 sequence (DNA): TGCAGTGGGAGGGGGACCTACAATGAGCAGTTCTTC. It specifies CSGRGTYNEQFF.

This clonotype was counted a few times. This sequence joins TRBV12-3 or TRBV12-4 and TRBJ2-2, with D possibly matching TRBD2 (6 bases). V was shortened by 10 bases and J by 1 base, with 13 bases between the two germline ends. This CDR3 has 14 residues. CDR3 in DNA: TGTGCCATCGTGGGGGGACTGAACACCGGGGAGCTGTTTTTT. Amino acid sequence: CAIVGGLNTGELFF.

This clonotype turned up a few times. The rearrangement uses TRBV5-1 and TRBJ2-7, with 7 bases identical to TRBD2. Unmatched junction bases numbered 6, after V lost 4 bases and J lost 2 bases. The CDR3 runs 14 residues. CDR1 SGHRS and CDR2 YFSETQ come from the germline V gene. CDR3 residues: CASSPSGVPYEQYF. CDR3 coding DNA: TGCGCCAGCAGCCCAAGCGGGGTTCCCTACGAGCAGTACTTC.

The V gene is TRBV5-1, the J gene TRBJ2-1; 8 bases agree with TRBD2. V lost 4 bases and J lost 6; bases outside the gene matches: 6. CDR3 length: 14 amino acids. Per germline, CDR1 SGHRS and CDR2 YFSETQ. This CDR3 is CASSAGGYTNEQFF. CDR3 nucleotide sequence: TGCGCCAGCAGCGCGGGAGGCTATACCAATGAGCAGTTCTTC.

This clonotype was recorded a few times. This chain connects TRBV6-2 or TRBV6-3 to TRBJ2-3; either TRBD1 or TRBD2 may supply D (5 bases each). Germline loops: CDR1 MNHEY, CDR2 SVGEGT. Trimming left V 5 bases short and J 1 base short, with 13 bases between. The CDR3 totals 15 residues. CDR3 residues: CASSPGRMGTDTQYF. CDR3 sequence (DNA): TGTGCCAGCAGTCCAGGGAGAATGGGCACAGATACGCAGTATTTT.

The sample holds many counts of this clonotype. The CDR3 sequence: CASRISGSIYNEQFF. DNA for the CDR3: TGTGCCAGCAGAATTAGCGGGAGTATTTACAATGAGCAGTTCTTC. This chain links TRBV7-3 with TRBJ2-1, with 9 positions matching TRBD2. There are 15 residues in the CDR3. Germline values: CDR1 SGHTA, CDR2 FQGTGA. The ends lost 6 bases at V and 4 bases at J; junction bases unmatched: 7.

This clonotype was seen only a few times. The chain carries TRBV4-3 and TRBJ2-1; unclear D gene. The CDR3 sequence is 15 residues long. Germline loops: CDR1 LGHNA, CDR2 YSLEER. Trimming removed 0 bases at V and 1 base at J, with 7 bases between. CDR3 residues: CASSQEATSYNEQFF. The DNA of the CDR3 is TGCGCCAGCAGCCAAGAGGCCACATCCTACAATGAGCAGTTCTTC.

This clonotype appeared a few times. The V gene is TRBV27, the J gene TRBJ2-3; 7 bases fit TRBD1. J lost 5 bases, V lost 2 bases, and 7 bases had no gene match. The germline V gene encodes CDR1 MNHEY and CDR2 SMNVEV (reference sequence). This CDR3 contains 15 residues. This CDR3 reads CASSLLDRAKDTQYF. DNA for the CDR3: TGTGCCAGCAGTTTACTTGACAGGGCGAAAGATACGCAGTATTTT.

CDR3 sequence reads: CSATTPAGPDEQYF. CDR3 nucleotides: TGCAGTGCTACCACGCCGGCGGGGCCGGACGAGCAGTACTTC. The rearrangement uses TRBV20-1 and TRBJ2-7; D possibly corresponds to TRBD2 (6 bases). Germline lookup yields CDR1 DFQATT and CDR2 SNEGSKA (reference sequence). Trimming pared 4 bases from V and 5 bases from J, leaving 18 bases between. This CDR3 has 14 residues.

This clonotype was observed at least ten times. This rearrangement joins TRBV20-1 to TRBJ2-5; D might be TRBD1 (6 bases). This CDR3 spans 14 amino acids. Trimming took off 0 bases at V and 4 bases at J, with 12 bases between the two ends. Germline V gene sequence: CDR1 DFQATT, CDR2 SNEGSKA (reference sequence). The CDR3 nucleotides read TGCAGTGCTAGAGACCCCAGGGGCCCAGAGACCCAGTACTTC. Translating it yields CSARDPRGPETQYF.

V gene TRBV7-9 combines with J gene TRBJ2-3, with D perhaps TRBD2 (6 bases). The CDR3 totals 14 residues. CDR1 and CDR2 (germline): SEHNR, FQNEAQ (reference sequence). Trimming took 5 bases from V and 2 from J, leaving 11 bases between them. The CDR3: CASSEAGYTDTQYF. In DNA, the CDR3 is TGTGCCAGCAGCGAGGCGGGGTACACAGATACGCAGTATTTT.

This clonotype was counted only a few times. This chain connects TRBV4-2 to TRBJ2-2, with 10 bases identical to TRBD2. CDR1 and CDR2 (germline): LGHNA, YNFKEQ. The CDR3 totals 17 residues. The J segment lost 4 bases and the V segment lost 2 bases, leaving 7 bases of the junction unmatched. CDR3 DNA: TGTGCCAGCAGCCAAACCCTAGCGGGAGTTTTCACCGGGGAGCTGTTTTTT. It yields the protein CASSQTLAGVFTGELFF.

This clonotype was observed a handful of times. This chain links TRBV7-2 with TRBJ2-7, with 7 bases matching TRBD2. The CDR3 contains 14 residues. Germline V gene sequence: CDR1 SGHTA, CDR2 FQGNSA. With V trimmed by 3 bases and J by 3 bases, 5 bases remained unmatched. The CDR3 spells CASSLKGTNYEQYF. CDR3 coding DNA: TGTGCCAGCAGCTTGAAGGGGACTAACTACGAGCAGTACTTC.

This clonotype occurred a few times. The chain combines TRBV12-3 or TRBV12-4 with TRBJ2-2, with TRBD2 matching over 8 bases. This CDR3 spans 15 amino acids. The V segment lost 5 bases and the J segment 5 bases; nucleotides outside the gene matches: 7. CDR3 protein: CASSLSGKGTGELFF. CDR3 nucleotide sequence: TGTGCCAGCAGTCTTAGCGGGAAGGGGACCGGGGAGCTGTTTTTT.

This sequence joins TRBV6-5 and TRBJ2-7; 8 bases agree with TRBD2. After removal of 6 bases from V and 2 bases from J, the junction contained 0 bases not matched to a gene. Germline V lookup: CDR1 MNHEY, CDR2 SVGAGI. There are 12 residues in the CDR3. CDR3 nucleotides: TGTGCCAGCAGAGCGGGGGCCTACGAGCAGTACTTC. Residues: CASRAGAYEQYF.

The chain couples TRBV12-3 or TRBV12-4 to TRBJ2-7; 9 bases line up with TRBD2. The V gene end was trimmed by 8 bases and the J gene end by 5 bases; junction bases not matched to a gene: 10. The CDR3 is 14 amino acids. In DNA, the CDR3 is TGTGCCAGCTCCCCGGGGACTAGCCCCAACGAGCAGTACTTC. This gives the protein CASSPGTSPNEQYF.

This chain links TRBV29-1 with TRBJ2-2; TRBD2 matches at 10 bases. The CDR3 is 19 residues long. CDR1 SQVTM and CDR2 ANQGSEA come from the germline V gene. V dropped 3 bases and J dropped 6; count of bases not matched to a gene: 19. The CDR3 region is CSVDGTGTSGNNKPGELFF. The DNA of the CDR3 is TGCAGCGTTGATGGAACTGGTACTAGCGGGAATAACAAACCCGGGGAGCTGTTTTTT.

The rearrangement links TRBV7-2 to TRBJ2-1, with 7 bases matching TRBD1. The J segment lost 9 bases and the V segment lost 4 bases, leaving 6 bases of the junction unmatched. Germline-derived CDR1 and CDR2 are SGHTA and FQGNSA. CDR3 length: 13 amino acids. The CDR3 reads CASSWNDRVEQFF. CDR3 in DNA: TGTGCCAGCAGCTGGAACGACAGGGTTGAGCAGTTCTTC.

In its sample, this clonotype was seen a few times. This rearrangement joins TRBV10-2 to TRBJ2-7; 9 bases agree with TRBD2. Looked up from germline, CDR1 is WSHSY and CDR2 is SAAADI. This CDR3 is 15 amino acids long. V shed 1 base, J shed 4 bases, and the junction held 5 bases outside the gene matches. CDR3 in amino acids: CASSELVAGDYEQYF. CDR3 nucleotide sequence: TGCGCCAGCAGTGAGTTAGTAGCGGGAGATTACGAGCAGTACTTC.